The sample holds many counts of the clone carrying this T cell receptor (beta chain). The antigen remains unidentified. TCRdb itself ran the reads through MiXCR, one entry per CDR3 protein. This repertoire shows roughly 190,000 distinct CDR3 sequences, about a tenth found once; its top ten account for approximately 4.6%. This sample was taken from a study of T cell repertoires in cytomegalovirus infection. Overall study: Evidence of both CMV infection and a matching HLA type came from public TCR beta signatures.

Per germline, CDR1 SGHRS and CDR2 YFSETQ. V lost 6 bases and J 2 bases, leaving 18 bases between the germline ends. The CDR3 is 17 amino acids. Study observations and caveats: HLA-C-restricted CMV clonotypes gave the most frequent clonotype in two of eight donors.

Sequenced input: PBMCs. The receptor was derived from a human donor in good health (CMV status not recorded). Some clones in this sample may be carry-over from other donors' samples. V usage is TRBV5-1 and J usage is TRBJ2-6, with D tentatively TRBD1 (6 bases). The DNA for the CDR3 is TGCGCCAGCATCCCTGATACTTACAGGGCTGGGGCCAACGTCCTGACTTTC. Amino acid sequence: CASIPDTYRAGANVLTF.